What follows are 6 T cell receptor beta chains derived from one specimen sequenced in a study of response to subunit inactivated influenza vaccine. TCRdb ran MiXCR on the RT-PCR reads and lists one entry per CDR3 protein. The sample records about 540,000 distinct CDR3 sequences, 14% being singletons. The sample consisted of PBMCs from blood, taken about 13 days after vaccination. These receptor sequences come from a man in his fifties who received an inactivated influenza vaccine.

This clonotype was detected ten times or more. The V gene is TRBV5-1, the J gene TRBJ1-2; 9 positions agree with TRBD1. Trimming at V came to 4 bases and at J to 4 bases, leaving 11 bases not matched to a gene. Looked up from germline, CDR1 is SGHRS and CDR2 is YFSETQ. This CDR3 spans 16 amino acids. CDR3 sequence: CASSPTPTGGTYGYTF. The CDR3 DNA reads TGCGCCAGCAGCCCCACGCCAACAGGGGGCACCTATGGCTACACCTTC.

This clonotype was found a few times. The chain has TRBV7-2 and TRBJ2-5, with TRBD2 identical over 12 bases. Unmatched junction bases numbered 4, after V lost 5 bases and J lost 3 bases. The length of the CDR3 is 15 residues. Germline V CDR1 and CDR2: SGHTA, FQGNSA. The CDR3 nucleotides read TGTGCCAGCAGCAAGGGACTAGCGGGCGAAGAGACCCAGTACTTC. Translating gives CASSKGLAGEETQYF.

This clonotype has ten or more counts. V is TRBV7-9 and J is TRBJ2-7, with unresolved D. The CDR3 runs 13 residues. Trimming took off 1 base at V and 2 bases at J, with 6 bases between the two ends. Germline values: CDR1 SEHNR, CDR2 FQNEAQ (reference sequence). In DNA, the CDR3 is TGTGCCAGCAGCTTAGTAGGTACCTACGAGCAGTACTTC. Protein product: CASSLVGTYEQYF. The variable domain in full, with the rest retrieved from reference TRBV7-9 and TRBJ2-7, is DTGVSQNPRHKITKRGQNVTFRCDPISEHNRLYWYRQTLGQGPEFLTYFQNEAQLEKSRLLSDRFSAERPKGSFSTLEIQRTEQGDSAMYLCASSLVGTYEQYFGPGTRLTVT.

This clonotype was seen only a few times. CDR3: CASSQDRQQIQYF. The CDR3 bases are TGCGCCAGCAGCCAAGATCGGCAGCAGATTCAGTACTTC. V gene TRBV4-3 combines with J gene TRBJ2-4; D is uncertain. From germline, CDR1 is LGHNA and CDR2 YSLEER. V lost 0 bases and J lost 10, with 10 bases in between. This CDR3 region has 13 residues.

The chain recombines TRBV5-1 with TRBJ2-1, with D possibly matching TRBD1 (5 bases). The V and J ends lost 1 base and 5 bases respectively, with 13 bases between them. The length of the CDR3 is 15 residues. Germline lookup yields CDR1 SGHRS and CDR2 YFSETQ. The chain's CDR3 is CASSLLQGPNNEQFF. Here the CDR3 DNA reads TGCGCCAGCAGCTTGTTGCAGGGTCCTAACAATGAGCAGTTCTTC.

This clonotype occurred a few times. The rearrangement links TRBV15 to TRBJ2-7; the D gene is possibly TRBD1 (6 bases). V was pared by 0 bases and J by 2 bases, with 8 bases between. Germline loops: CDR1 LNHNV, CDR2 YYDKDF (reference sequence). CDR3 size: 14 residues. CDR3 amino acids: CATSRDSGAYEQYF. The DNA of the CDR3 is TGTGCCACCAGCAGAGATTCAGGGGCCTACGAGCAGTACTTC.